The 10 T cell receptor beta chains below all came from one sample that was sequenced in a study of T cells in Graves' hyperthyroidism and ophthalmopathy. Template material for amplifying TCR beta CDR3 regions consisted of RNA transcripts. TCR CDR3 underwent first-round RT-PCR with the HTBI primer set. MiXCR, applied by TCRdb to the multiplex PCR reads, yields one record per CDR3 protein. The sample carries approximately 590,000 distinct CDR3 sequences, roughly 50% recorded once. The source material was peripheral blood or thyroid tissue (not recorded which). Source of these receptors: a woman between 18 and 29 years old with Graves' hyperthyroidism.

This clonotype has a handful of counts. This CDR3 is CASSLQGFTIYF. The CDR3 DNA reads as TGTGCCAGCAGCCTACAGGGGTTCACCATATATTTT. The chain couples TRBV7-2 to TRBJ1-3; 7 bases are a match to TRBD1. Per the germline V gene, CDR1 is SGHTA and CDR2 is FQGNSA. With V trimmed by 5 bases and J by 9 bases, 4 bases remained unmatched. The CDR3 is 12 amino acids.

With regard to this clonotype: A single base separates this from a much larger clone, so it may be a read error. The chain uses TRBV20-1 and TRBJ2-5, with 12 bases that match TRBD2. Germline lookup yields CDR1 DFQATT and CDR2 SNEGSKA (reference sequence). CDR3 size: 15 residues. V trimming: 6 bases; J trimming: 5 bases; junction bases outside the gene matches: 10. The CDR3 reads CSARTSGTTSETQYF. The CDR3 DNA sequence: TGCAGTGCGAGGACTAGCGGGACGACCTCCGAGACCCAGTACTTC.

In this sample, this clonotype turned up a few times. V is TRBV10-3 and J is TRBJ2-7; TRBD1 aligns across 7 bases. Germline values: CDR1 ENHRY, CDR2 SYGVKD. V trimming: 10 bases; J trimming: 0 bases; junction bases outside the gene matches: 6. This CDR3 has 13 residues. The CDR3 nucleotides are TGTGCCAGCACCCGGACAGGCTCCTACGAGCAGTACTTC. This gives the protein CASTRTGSYEQYF.

This clonotype has more than one count but fewer than ten. An end of the junction does not agree with germline; a read error may underlie this. The chain uses TRBV25-1 and TRBJ2-7, with D tentatively TRBD2 (5 bases). Per germline, CDR1 MGHDK and CDR2 SYGVNS. The CDR3 has 13 residues. The CDR3 region has the DNA TGTGCCATCAGTGGTAGGGCGGGCTACGAGCAGTACTTC. This sequence encodes CAISGRAGYEQYF.

This clonotype came up a few times. V usage is TRBV7-2 and J usage is TRBJ1-6, with 7 nucleotides matching TRBD1. The CDR3 runs to 18 residues. The V gene end was trimmed by 5 bases and the J gene end by 7 bases; junction bases not matched to a gene: 17. Per the germline V gene, CDR1 is SGHTA and CDR2 is FQGNSA. The CDR3, as DNA: TGTGCCAGCAGCCCTACCGCCGGGACAGCGTGGTGGAATTCACCCCTCCACTTT. It yields the protein CASSPTAGTAWWNSPLHF.

This chain's CDR3 is CASSEMRSVTTYEQYF. CDR3 in DNA: TGTGCCAGCAGTGAGATGAGGAGCGTGACAACCTACGAGCAGTACTTC. V usage is TRBV2 and J usage is TRBJ2-7; D is unclear. CDR3 length: 16 residues. With 3 bases removed from V and 2 bases from J, the gap between germline ends came to 17 bases. CDR1 is SNHLY and CDR2 is FYNNEI in the germline V gene.

As for this clonotype: A clone one base away is much larger, so this may be a read error. The V and J genes are TRBV10-3 and TRBJ2-7; D uncertain. Per the germline V gene, CDR1 is ENHRY and CDR2 is SYGVKD. The CDR3 loop spans 16 amino acids. The CDR3 DNA reads TGTGCCATCAGTGAGTCGAACCGCGAGCATTCCTACGGGCAGTACTTC. Protein sequence: CAISESNREHSYGQYF.

This clonotype was observed many times. The junction shows a germline mismatch at one end, possibly a read error. The V call is TRBV2, the J call TRBJ1-2, with D perhaps matching TRBD1 (6 bases). The CDR3 sequence is 11 residues long. CDR1 is SNHLY and CDR2 is FYNNEI in the germline V gene. CDR3 residues: CASSRDTNPLF. The CDR3, as DNA: TGTGCCAGCAGCCGGGACACAAATCCTCTCTTC.

The chain carries TRBV7-9 and TRBJ2-5; TRBD2 matches at 11 bases. Looked up from germline, CDR1 is SEHNR and CDR2 is FQNEAQ (reference sequence). CDR3 size: 16 residues. V was clipped by 5 bases and J by 4 bases; unmatched bases: 9. In nucleotides, the CDR3 is TGTGCCAGCAGCACATTAGCGGGAGGGCCCGGAGAGACCCAGTACTTC. Its translation: CASSTLAGGPGETQYF. Filled out from reference TRBV7-9 and TRBJ2-5, the complete variable domain reads DTGVSQNPRHKITKRGQNVTFRCDPISEHNRLYWYRQTLGQGPEFLTYFQNEAQLEKSRLLSDRFSAERPKGSFSTLEIQRTEQGDSAMYLCASSTLAGGPGETQYFGPGTRLLVL.

With respect to this clonotype: Given a much more abundant clone one base away, this may be a read error. V usage is TRBV2 and J usage is TRBJ1-4, with a weak D call TRBD1 (5 bases). Germline CDR1 is SNHLY and CDR2 is FYNNEI. Trimming stripped 5 bases from V and 11 bases from J, with 12 bases between. CDR3 length: 12 amino acids. The CDR3 region is CASSTQADKLFF. CDR3 bases: TGTGCCAGCAGTACACAGGCGGATAAACTGTTTTTT.